The 17 T cell receptor beta chains below all came from one sample that was sequenced in a study of immune cell composition in non-small cell lung cancer. Method: immunoSEQ multiplex PCR; TCRdb's copy keeps in-frame clones and lacks some. Of around 1,000 clones listed, 79% are singletons. Sequencing was performed on lung tumor tissue. The receptors stem from a human donor with non-small cell lung cancer.

V and J are TRBV29-1 and TRBJ1-5; TRBD1 is a possible D gene (6 bases). Trimming cost V 6 bases and J 1 base, with 7 bases left between them. The CDR3 is 12 amino acids. Germline V lookup: CDR1 SQVTM, CDR2 ANQGSEA. The CDR3 loop reads CSVGHSNQPQHF. DNA for the CDR3: TGCAGCGTGGGACACAGCAATCAGCCCCAGCATTTT.

The chain combines TRBV10-2 with TRBJ2-1; maybe TRBD1 (5 bases). The V and J ends lost 8 bases and 16 bases respectively, with 18 bases between them. The CDR3 runs to 11 residues. Germline assignment: CDR1 WSHSY and CDR2 SAAADI. CDR3 protein: CASGMGGHPFF. CDR3 DNA sequence: TGCGCCAGCGGAATGGGCGGACACCCCTTCTTC.

The chain joins TRBV5-6 to TRBJ1-6; 9 nucleotides match TRBD1. This CDR3 comprises 16 residues. Looked up from germline, CDR1 is SGHDT and CDR2 is YYEEEE. V shed 6 bases, J shed 1 base, and the junction held 5 bases outside the gene matches. The CDR3 is CASTGQGTSYNSPLHF. The CDR3 DNA is TGTGCCAGCACTGGACAGGGGACGTCCTATAATTCACCCCTCCACTTT.

This rearrangement joins TRBV11-1 to TRBJ2-7, with D maybe TRBD2 (7 bases). The V end was cut by 1 base, the J end by 2 bases, with 18 bases between. CDR3 length: 17 residues. Germline V gene lookup returns CDR1 SGHAT and CDR2 FQDESV (reference sequence). In nucleotides, the CDR3 is TGTGCCAGCAGCTTAGAGACAGTTGGCGGGGGCGCCTACGAGCAGTACTTC. As protein: CASSLETVGGGAYEQYF. The whole variable domain, remainder taken from reference TRBV11-1 and TRBJ2-7, is EAEVAQSPRYKITEKSQAVAFWCDPISGHATLYWYRQILGQGPELLVQFQDESVVDDSQLPKDRFSAERLKGVDSTLKIQPAELGDSAMYLCASSLETVGGGAYEQYFGPGTRLTVT.

The chain recombines TRBV7-9 with TRBJ2-5, with a weak D call TRBD1 (6 bases). Looked up from germline, CDR1 is SEHNR and CDR2 is FQNEAQ (reference sequence). V was cut by 3 bases and J by 5 bases, with 10 bases left in between. The CDR3 runs 13 residues. The CDR3 region has the DNA TGTGCCAGCAGCTTCGCAGGGGCGGAGACCCAGTACTTC. Its translation is CASSFAGAETQYF.

This chain links TRBV2 with TRBJ2-6; TRBD2 might be the D (5 bases). This CDR3 is built from 17 residues. Germline loops: CDR1 SNHLY, CDR2 FYNNEI. Deletions cut 3 bases from V and 0 bases from J, with 12 bases between. The CDR3 loop is CASSDGRGSSGANVLTF. In DNA form, the CDR3 reads TGTGCCAGCAGTGATGGTCGAGGGAGCTCTGGGGCCAACGTCCTGACTTTC.

The V gene is TRBV2, the J gene TRBJ2-5, with D perhaps matching TRBD2 (6 bases). The CDR3 loop spans 15 amino acids. Trimming left V 6 bases short and J 4 bases short, with 18 bases between. Germline V lookup: CDR1 SNHLY, CDR2 FYNNEI. CDR3 bases: TGTGCCAGCAGCCAAACGCGGGGCCCAGTAGAGACCCAGTACTTC. Its translation: CASSQTRGPVETQYF. Complete variable domain (other parts from reference TRBV2 and TRBJ2-5): EPEVTQTPSHQVTQMGQEVILRCVPISNHLYFYWYRQILGQKVEFLVSFYNNEISEKSEIFDDQFSVERPDGSNFTLKIRSTKLEDSAMYFCASSQTRGPVETQYFGPGTRLLVL.

The sample holds a few counts of this clone. The chain is built from TRBV28 and TRBJ2-1; 7 bases are shared with TRBD1. V dropped 3 bases and J dropped 2; count of bases not matched to a gene: 4. The germline V gene encodes CDR1 MDHEN and CDR2 SYDVKM. The CDR3 consists of 15 residues. The CDR3 DNA sequence: TGTGCCAGCAGTTTCCGACAGGGTGCCTACAATGAGCAGTTCTTC. This sequence encodes CASSFRQGAYNEQFF.

The table lists this clone with a few counts. This chain connects TRBV19 to TRBJ1-2; D not certain. Germline-derived CDR1 and CDR2 are LNHDA and SQIVND (reference sequence). Trimming took 6 bases from V and 0 from J, leaving 8 bases between them. The CDR3 is made up of 13 amino acids. CDR3 sequence (DNA): TGTGCCAGTAGCATAACACCTAACTATGGCTACACCTTC. It translates to CASSITPNYGYTF.

This chain connects TRBV18 to TRBJ2-4; TRBD1 agrees at 9 bases. The V and J ends lost 2 bases and 8 bases, in that order; junction bases with no gene match: 4. The CDR3 sequence is 14 residues long. Germline loops: CDR1 KGHSH, CDR2 LQKENI. CDR3 nucleotide sequence: TGTGCCAGCTCACCAACGGGACAGGGCTACATTCAGTACTTC. Amino acids: CASSPTGQGYIQYF.

This sequence joins TRBV30 and TRBJ1-1, with D unclear. Per germline, CDR1 GTSNPN and CDR2 SVGIG (reference sequence). V lost 1 base to trimming and J lost 2 bases, with 8 bases between them. This CDR3 spans 13 amino acids. CDR3 sequence (DNA): TGTGCCTGGAGTGATGGAGCTAACACTGAAGCTTTCTTT. Translation gives CAWSDGANTEAFF.

This clone has only one observation. The V gene is TRBV11-1, the J gene TRBJ2-5; TRBD2 matches at 14 bases. Germline CDR1 reads SGHAT; CDR2 reads FQDESV (reference sequence). The V gene end was trimmed by 4 bases and the J gene end by 3 bases; junction bases not matched to a gene: 1. The length of the CDR3 is 15 residues. CDR3 in amino acids: CASSWGLAGEETQYF. The CDR3 DNA reads TGTGCCAGCAGCTGGGGACTAGCGGGGGAAGAGACCCAGTACTTC.

DNA for the CDR3: TGTGCCAGCAGGGATACAGGGGGCCGGGGCTACACCTTC. Its protein product is CASRDTGGRGYTF. The chain is built from TRBV6-1 and TRBJ1-2; 9 positions match TRBD1. Looked up from germline, CDR1 is MNHNS and CDR2 is SASEGT. This CDR3 region has 13 residues. The J segment lost 8 bases and the V segment lost 6 bases, leaving 7 bases of the junction unmatched.

The V call is TRBV2, the J call TRBJ2-2, with D perhaps TRBD2 (8 bases). Germline loops: CDR1 SNHLY, CDR2 FYNNEI. The CDR3 extends over 18 amino acids. Trimming removed 7 bases from V and 7 bases from J, with 28 bases in between. Written as DNA, the CDR3 is TGTGCCAGCAAGAAAGGCAGGGGGTTAGCGGGGAATTTCGGGGAGCTGTTTTTT. This translates into CASKKGRGLAGNFGELFF. The whole variable domain, remainder taken from reference TRBV2 and TRBJ2-2, is EPEVTQTPSHQVTQMGQEVILRCVPISNHLYFYWYRQILGQKVEFLVSFYNNEISEKSEIFDDQFSVERPDGSNFTLKIRSTKLEDSAMYFCASKKGRGLAGNFGELFFGEGSRLTVL.

The rearrangement links TRBV6-6 to TRBJ2-2; 7 bases align to TRBD2. The CDR3 loop spans 13 amino acids. Germline V CDR1 and CDR2: MNHNY, SVGAGI (reference sequence). V lost 5 bases to trimming and J lost 6 bases; unmatched junction nucleotides: 3. In DNA, the CDR3 is TGTGCCAGCAGTAGCGGGGAGGCCGGGGAGCTGTTTTTT. Amino acid sequence: CASSSGEAGELFF.

The chain uses TRBV5-6 and TRBJ1-2; D is undetermined. V dropped 2 bases and J dropped 7 bases, with 6 bases sitting between them. CDR1 is SGHDT and CDR2 is YYEEEE in the germline V gene. The CDR3 covers 11 residues. The CDR3, as DNA: TGTGCCAGCAGCTTTAGTCGTGGCTACACCTTC. Residues: CASSFSRGYTF.

V usage is TRBV5-1 and J usage is TRBJ2-3; TRBD2 aligns across 12 bases. The germline CDR1 and CDR2 sequences are SGHRS and YFSETQ. Trimming took 1 base from V and 4 from J; bases not matched to a gene: 4. CDR3 size: 16 residues. CDR3: CASSLLASGGADTQYF. In DNA form, the CDR3 reads TGCGCCAGCAGCTTGTTGGCTAGCGGGGGGGCAGATACGCAGTATTTT.